Listed here are 16 T cell receptor beta chains from one sample, sequenced in a study of blood T cell repertoires in COVID-19. Sequenced by immunoSEQ multiplex PCR; TCRdb stores in-frame clones only, minus some. This table has 300,000 to 400,000 clones, more than 70% appearing once. Sequenced sample: peripheral blood. Receptor source: a woman under 40 with COVID-19, enrolled during active disease.

The chain links TRBV5-4 to TRBJ2-1; 9 bases line up with TRBD1. V lost 5 bases to trimming and J lost 9 bases; unmatched junction nucleotides: 12. This CDR3 is built from 15 residues. CDR1 is SGHNT and CDR2 is YYREEE in the germline V gene (reference sequence). The CDR3 DNA sequence: TGTGCCAGCAGACCTCCGGGACAGGGCTGGGGTGAGCAGTTCTTC. It codes for CASRPPGQGWGEQFF. The full variable domain, with the rest looked up from reference TRBV5-4 and TRBJ2-1, is ETGVTQSPTHLIKTRGQQVTLRCSSQSGHNTVSWYQQALGQGPQFIFQYYREEENGRGNFPPRFSGLQFPNYSSELNVNALELDDSALYLCASRPPGQGWGEQFFGPGTRLTVL.

The chain has TRBV6-5 and TRBJ1-1, with 8 positions matching TRBD1. This CDR3 comprises 13 residues. Trimming removed 6 bases from V and 3 bases from J; junction bases left unmatched: 3. The germline gives CDR1 MNHEY, CDR2 SVGAGI. This CDR3 is CASRDRAYTEAFF. CDR3 in DNA: TGTGCCAGCAGGGACAGGGCTTACACTGAAGCTTTCTTT.

This clone showed up just a few times. V and J are TRBV6-2 or TRBV6-3 and TRBJ1-1; D perhaps matches TRBD1 (6 bases). Germline CDR1 reads MNHEY; CDR2 reads SVGEGT. The V end was cut by 2 bases, the J end by 8 bases, with 9 bases between. This CDR3 comprises 12 residues. CDR3 in amino acids: CASSYDRFEAFF. The CDR3 region has the DNA TGTGCCAGCAGTTACGACAGGTTCGAAGCTTTCTTT.

This rearrangement joins TRBV7-9 to TRBJ2-5; D remains unclear. V lost 7 bases and J lost 2, with 14 bases in between. The germline gives CDR1 SEHNR, CDR2 FQNEAQ (reference sequence). The CDR3 totals 14 residues. Here the CDR3 reads CASTLVLVQETQYF. The CDR3 DNA reads as TGTGCCAGCACCCTAGTGTTGGTACAAGAGACCCAGTACTTC. Drawing the rest from reference TRBV7-9 and TRBJ2-5, the complete variable domain is DTGVSQNPRHKITKRGQNVTFRCDPISEHNRLYWYRQTLGQGPEFLTYFQNEAQLEKSRLLSDRFSAERPKGSFSTLEIQRTEQGDSAMYLCASTLVLVQETQYFGPGTRLLVL.

The chain joins TRBV6-2 or TRBV6-3 to TRBJ1-5, with D tentatively TRBD1 (5 bases). This CDR3 is built from 15 residues. Germline loops: CDR1 MNHEY, CDR2 SVGEGT. Trimming took off 4 bases at V and 2 bases at J, with 12 bases between the two ends. This CDR3 is CASSSNGGGNQPQHF. DNA for the CDR3: TGTGCCAGCAGTTCCAACGGGGGAGGCAATCAGCCCCAGCATTTT.

The rearrangement joins TRBV10-3 to TRBJ2-1; 10 bases line up with TRBD1. The length of the CDR3 is 14 residues. Germline trimming cut 2 bases from V and 5 bases from J; bases unmatched to any gene: 0. The germline V gene has CDR1 ENHRY and CDR2 SYGVKD. CDR3 region: CAISEGQGDNEQFF. In nucleotides, the CDR3 is TGTGCCATCAGTGAGGGACAGGGGGACAATGAGCAGTTCTTC.

This sequence joins TRBV19 and TRBJ1-1; perhaps TRBD1 as D (6 bases). The CDR3 contains 13 residues. The germline gives CDR1 LNHDA, CDR2 SQIVND (reference sequence). V was cut by 9 bases and J by 5 bases, with 16 bases left in between. CDR3 DNA: TGTGCCAGCATCATGGGGGCAGGGACTGAAGCTTTCTTT. Protein product: CASIMGAGTEAFF.

The chain links TRBV4-3 to TRBJ1-4; no clear D. CDR1 is LGHNA, CDR2 YSLEER, per germline. This CDR3 has 15 amino acids. V lost 2 bases and J lost 5, with 12 bases in between. This CDR3 reads CASSQLYSENEKLFF. The CDR3 DNA follows: TGCGCCAGCAGCCAATTGTACAGTGAGAATGAAAAACTGTTTTTT.

The chain has TRBV10-3 and TRBJ1-2; D is unresolved. The CDR3 consists of 12 residues. Germline V gives CDR1 ENHRY, CDR2 SYGVKD. Trimming pared 10 bases from V and 0 bases from J, leaving 9 bases between. The DNA of the CDR3 is TGTGCCAGGAAGCTAGCTAACTATGGCTACACCTTC. It encodes CARKLANYGYTF.

The sample holds one count of this clone. The chain carries TRBV24-1 and TRBJ2-1, with 9 bases lining up with TRBD2. The CDR3 length is 16 residues. J lost 7 bases, V lost 1 base, and 7 bases had no gene match. Germline V gene lookup returns CDR1 KGHDR and CDR2 SFDVKD. The CDR3 region is CATSDFSSGVVNEQFF. The CDR3 nucleotides are TGTGCCACCAGTGATTTTTCTAGCGGGGTAGTAAATGAGCAGTTCTTC.

V usage is TRBV6-1 and J usage is TRBJ1-5; a possible D gene is TRBD1 (6 bases). There are 15 residues in the CDR3. Germline V gene sequence: CDR1 MNHNS, CDR2 SASEGT. Trimming shortened V by 3 bases and J by 0 bases, and 9 bases separated the two germline ends. The CDR3 region is CASSEGHYSNQPQHF. The CDR3 bases are TGTGCCAGCAGTGAGGGACACTATAGCAATCAGCCCCAGCATTTT.

This clone was seen once. The chain uses TRBV5-1 and TRBJ2-2; TRBD2 is a possible D gene (6 bases). The CDR3 is made up of 16 amino acids. Germline V lookup: CDR1 SGHRS, CDR2 YFSETQ. Trimming left V 2 bases short and J 7 bases short, with 18 bases between. This CDR3 is CASSLFSEGSGGELFF. DNA of the CDR3: TGCGCCAGCAGCTTATTTTCGGAGGGATCCGGCGGGGAGCTGTTTTTT.

This chain uses TRBV6-5 with TRBJ2-1; 9 bases agree with TRBD1. The J segment lost 4 bases and the V segment lost 9 bases, leaving 7 bases of the junction unmatched. The germline V gene has CDR1 MNHEY and CDR2 SVGAGI. The CDR3 runs to 14 residues. CDR3 amino acids: CASSPGQGYNEQFF. For the CDR3, the DNA is TGTGCCAGTTCCCCGGGACAGGGATACAATGAGCAGTTCTTC.

The chain is built from TRBV6-1 and TRBJ1-1; D remains ambiguous. CDR1 MNHNS and CDR2 SASEGT come from the germline V gene. The CDR3 loop spans 13 amino acids. The germline V and J ends were trimmed by 2 bases and 6 bases, with 10 bases remaining between them. This chain's CDR3 is CASSETVFAEAFF. In DNA form, the CDR3 reads TGTGCCAGCAGTGAAACAGTATTCGCTGAAGCTTTCTTT.

This chain connects TRBV6-2 or TRBV6-3 to TRBJ1-4; D might be TRBD1 (5 bases). The CDR3 is 14 residues long. Trimming pared 3 bases from V and 8 bases from J, leaving 13 bases between. Germline assignment: CDR1 MNHEY and CDR2 SVGEGT. The CDR3 reads CASSYLTGWEKLFF. The CDR3 DNA reads as TGTGCCAGCAGTTATCTTACAGGTTGGGAAAAACTGTTTTTT.

The V call is TRBV28, the J call TRBJ1-5; D uncertain. This CDR3 has 14 residues. The V end was cut by 3 bases, the J end by 1 base, with 7 bases between. Germline V gene data show CDR1 as MDHEN and CDR2 as SYDVKM. As DNA, the CDR3 is TGTGCCAGCAGTTTTTTTCAGAGCAATCAGCCCCAGCATTTT. Translated, it gives CASSFFQSNQPQHF. Filled out from reference TRBV28 and TRBJ1-5, the complete variable domain reads DVKVTQSSRYLVKRTGEKVFLECVQDMDHENMFWYRQDPGLGLRLIYFSYDVKMKEKGDIPEGYSVSREKKERFSLILESASTNQTSMYLCASSFFQSNQPQHFGDGTRLSIL.